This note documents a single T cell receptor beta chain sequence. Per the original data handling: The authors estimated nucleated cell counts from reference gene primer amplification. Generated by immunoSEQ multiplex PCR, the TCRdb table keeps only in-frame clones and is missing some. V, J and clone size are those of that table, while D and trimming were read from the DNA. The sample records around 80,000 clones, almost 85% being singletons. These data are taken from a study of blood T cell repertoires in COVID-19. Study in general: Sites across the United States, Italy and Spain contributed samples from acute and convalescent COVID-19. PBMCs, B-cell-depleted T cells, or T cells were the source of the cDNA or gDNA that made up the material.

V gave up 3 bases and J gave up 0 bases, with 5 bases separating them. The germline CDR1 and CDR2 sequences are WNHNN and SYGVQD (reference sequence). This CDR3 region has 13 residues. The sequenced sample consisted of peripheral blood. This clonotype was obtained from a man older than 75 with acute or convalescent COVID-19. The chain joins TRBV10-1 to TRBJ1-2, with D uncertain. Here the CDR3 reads CASSDGTNYGYTF. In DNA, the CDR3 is TGCGCCAGCAGTGACGGGACTAACTATGGCTACACCTTC.